This T cell receptor (beta chain) was identified in a study of T cells after yellow fever vaccination. CDR3 length: 13 residues. Trimming at V came to 7 bases and at J to 3 bases, leaving 4 bases not matched to a gene. CDR1 LGHDT and CDR2 YNNKEL come from the germline V gene (reference sequence). A process of 5'RACE template switching, which added a universal primer site and UMIs, was used to make TCR cDNA. TCRdb redid the calling of the 5' RACE reads with MiXCR, one entry per CDR3 protein. The sample carries roughly 320,000 distinct CDR3 sequences, around a tenth recorded once. Whole-study results and caveats: Booster samples showed a return of most primary-vaccination clones (around 96% CD4, approximately 88% CD8).

This clonotype has just a few counts. Its antigen is still unknown. The material sequenced was CD4+ T cells sorted from PBMCs, taken 45 days after the yellow fever booster vaccination. This clonotype was sampled from a man aged 18 to 30 who received the YFV17D yellow fever vaccine. This chain links TRBV3-1 with TRBJ2-5; 8 bases are shared with TRBD2. The CDR3 DNA follows: TGTGCCAGCACCCCAGCGGGGGAAGAGACCCAGTACTTC. Translating gives CASTPAGEETQYF.